These 8 T cell receptor beta chains were all obtained from the same sample, sequenced in a study of beta chain features in type 1 diabetes. The investigators reverse transcribed all of the isolated RNA, so they sequenced expressed TCRB transcripts. The assay was immunoSEQ multiplex PCR, and TCRdb's table has in-frame clones only and misses some. The sample contains 300,000 to 400,000 clones, roughly 13% of which appear only once. The specimen was naive CD4+ T cells from blood. Source of these receptors: a man in his late teens or twenties in good health.

The CDR3 sequence: CASSFQGQLWNEQFF. DNA of the CDR3: TGTGCCAGTAGTTTCCAAGGACAGCTTTGGAATGAGCAGTTCTTC. The V and J genes are TRBV19 and TRBJ2-1; maybe TRBD1 (6 bases). The CDR3 contains 15 residues. With 5 bases removed from V and 7 bases from J, the gap between germline ends came to 18 bases. Germline V lookup: CDR1 LNHDA, CDR2 SQIVND (reference sequence).

This clone showed up just a few times. This chain connects TRBV19 to TRBJ2-3; a possible D gene is TRBD2 (6 bases). The CDR3 runs 17 residues. The V and J ends lost 0 bases and 0 bases respectively, with 13 bases between them. Germline CDR1 LNHDA, CDR2 SQIVND (reference sequence). CDR3 sequence: CASSIDEGGISTDTQYF. The DNA of the CDR3 is TGTGCCAGTAGTATAGACGAAGGAGGGATCAGCACAGATACGCAGTATTTT.

This chain links TRBV30 with TRBJ1-1; D unresolved. Trimming took off 3 bases at V and 3 bases at J, with 8 bases between the two ends. The germline V gene has CDR1 GTSNPN and CDR2 SVGIG (reference sequence). The CDR3 extends over 12 amino acids. The chain's CDR3 is CAWSPSYTEAFF. CDR3 bases: TGTGCCTGGAGCCCATCATACACTGAAGCTTTCTTT.

The chain recombines TRBV30 with TRBJ1-3; TRBD1 aligns across 8 bases. CDR1 is GTSNPN, CDR2 SVGIG, per germline (reference sequence). The V and J ends lost 5 bases and 2 bases, in that order; junction bases with no gene match: 5. CDR3 length: 14 amino acids. The chain's CDR3 is CAWGQGRTGNTIYF. CDR3 nucleotide sequence: TGTGCCTGGGGACAGGGAAGGACTGGAAACACCATATATTTT.

The chain combines TRBV2 with TRBJ2-7, with 7 nucleotides matching TRBD1. Germline V lookup: CDR1 SNHLY, CDR2 FYNNEI. The length of the CDR3 is 15 residues. The J segment lost 2 bases and the V segment lost 6 bases, leaving 10 bases of the junction unmatched. The CDR3 DNA reads TGTGCCAGCAGGATCCTGACAGGGCGTCCCTACGAGCAGTACTTC. This gives the protein CASRILTGRPYEQYF.

This clone was detected a few times. The V gene is TRBV9, the J gene TRBJ2-2; 10 positions agree with TRBD2. The J segment lost 5 bases and the V segment lost 2 bases, leaving 0 bases of the junction unmatched. The germline V gene encodes CDR1 SGDLS and CDR2 YYNGEE. The CDR3 has 14 amino acids. The CDR3 DNA reads as TGTGCCAGCAGCGTTAGCGGGGGGACCGGGGAGCTGTTTTTT. Its protein is CASSVSGGTGELFF.

In this sample, this clone turned up a few times. V usage is TRBV18 and J usage is TRBJ1-5; 9 bases line up with TRBD1. Losses at the gene ends were 1 base for V and 4 bases for J; bases not matched to a gene: 8. From germline, CDR1 is KGHSH and CDR2 LQKENI. CDR3 length equals 17 residues. CDR3 protein: CASSPRTGVSENQPQHF. The CDR3 DNA follows: TGTGCCAGCTCACCACGGACAGGGGTCTCGGAAAATCAGCCCCAGCATTTT. The complete variable domain, with remaining parts taken from reference TRBV18 and TRBJ1-5, reads NAGVMQNPRHLVRRRGQEARLRCSPMKGHSHVYWYRQLPEEGLKFMVYLQKENIIDESGMPKERFSAEFPKEGPSILRIQQVVRGDSAAYFCASSPRTGVSENQPQHFGDGTRLSIL.

CDR3 loop: CASSRQNSPLHF. In nucleotides, the CDR3 is TGTGCCAGCAGTCGACAGAATTCACCCCTCCACTTT. The rearrangement joins TRBV6-5 to TRBJ1-6; tentative D call: TRBD1 (5 bases). CDR3 length: 12 residues. Germline V gene sequence: CDR1 MNHEY, CDR2 SVGAGI. V gave up 5 bases and J gave up 7 bases, with 6 bases separating them.